The present entry profiles one T cell receptor beta chain with its context. What it recognizes is unknown. These data are taken from a study of graft-versus-host responses after intestinal transplantation. Germline V gene data show CDR1 as SGHVS and CDR2 as FQNEAQ. The CDR3 spans 16 residues. V gave up 5 bases and J gave up 2 bases; unmatched junction bases: 8. The method was immunoSEQ multiplex PCR; TCRdb's version includes in-frame clones alone and lacks a portion of them. The sample shows some 85,000 clones, around 92% of them seen only once. The chain uses TRBV7-8 and TRBJ1-4; 7 bases agree with TRBD1. This sequence originates from a human donor who was the organ donor for an intestinal transplant. This sample comprised unstimulated CD8+ T cells sorted from spleen or lymph node cells, obtained before transplant. In nucleotides, the CDR3 is TGTGCCAGCAGCACCCACCCGGGACAGACTAATGAAAAACTGTTTTTT. Protein sequence: CASSTHPGQTNEKLFF.